This TCR beta chain was recovered during a study of shared clonotypes between healthy human individuals. Points from the study as a whole: Rarefaction exposed incomplete sorted-subset sequencing despite large depth. Naive CD4 clonotype sharing across a handful of donors was approximately 5%. What limited the represented genetic and exposure-history diversity was the small number of donors.

Points on this clone: Its antigen is currently unknown.

Profiled with immunoSEQ multiplex PCR; TCRdb holds only in-frame clones, not every one. The data hold fewer than 850,000 clones, with approximately 97% observed a single time. Naive CD8 isolation took CD45RO-negative cells positively selected for CCR7 and excluded terminally differentiated effector memory CD45RA+ cells. Germline values: CDR1 MDHEN, CDR2 SYDVKM. Trimming took 3 bases from V and 3 from J; bases not matched to a gene: 7. The CDR3 sequence is 17 residues long. The sequenced sample consisted of naive CD8+ T cells sorted from blood. This chain links TRBV28 with TRBJ2-5; 13 nucleotides agree with TRBD2. The sequence derives from a man between 25 and 39 years old in good health. The CDR3 protein is CASSFSTGTSGEETQYF. The CDR3 nucleotides are TGTGCCAGCAGTTTCTCGACCGGGACTAGCGGGGAAGAGACCCAGTACTTC.